This T cell receptor beta chain was found in a study of blood T cell repertoires in COVID-19. Produced via immunoSEQ multiplex PCR; TCRdb's table is partial and in-frame only. The sample consists of 250,000 to 350,000 clones, around 89% of them appearing once. This clone appeared once. In germline, CDR1 is MNHEY, CDR2 SVGAGI. The CDR3 runs to 12 residues. The ends were cut back, 8 bases at V and 5 bases at J, with 12 bases in the middle. This TCR came from a man aged 30 to 39 with acute or convalescent COVID-19. The chain carries TRBV6-5 and TRBJ1-1, with D perhaps matching TRBD1 (6 bases). Sequencing was done on a sample of peripheral blood. CDR3 loop: CASGGARTEAFF. The CDR3 DNA follows: TGTGCCAGCGGGGGGGCGCGTACTGAAGCTTTCTTT.